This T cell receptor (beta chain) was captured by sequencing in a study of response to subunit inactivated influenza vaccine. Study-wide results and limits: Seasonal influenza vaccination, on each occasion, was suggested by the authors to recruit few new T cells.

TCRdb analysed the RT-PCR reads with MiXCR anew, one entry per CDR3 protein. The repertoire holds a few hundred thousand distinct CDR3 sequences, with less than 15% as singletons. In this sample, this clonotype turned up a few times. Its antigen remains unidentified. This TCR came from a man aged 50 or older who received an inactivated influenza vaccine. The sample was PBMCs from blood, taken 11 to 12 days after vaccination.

CDR3 region: CASSLEGSGTSGSYEQYF. CDR3 DNA sequence: TGTGCCAGCAGCTTAGAAGGTTCGGGGACTAGCGGATCCTACGAGCAGTACTTC. This chain links TRBV11-1 with TRBJ2-7; 11 positions agree with TRBD2. The V gene's germline CDR1 is SGHAT and CDR2 FQDESV (reference sequence). V shed 1 base, J shed 1 base, and the junction held 9 bases outside the gene matches. The CDR3 sequence is 18 residues long.